The T cell receptor beta chain described here comes from a study of cytomegalovirus exposure and HLA in healthy donors (dated by TCRdb to about 2017). Background for the entire study: According to an earlier analysis of several hundred of the donors, 150 million to 200 million T cells yielded over 100 million unique TCR beta sequences and approximately 280 Gb of sequence data. About 330 gigabases of sequencing data and roughly 81 million unique TCR sequences made up an early release that covered 640 HLA-typed donors. Of the roughly 420 genotyped donors, approximately 80% were placed in the genetic ancestry cluster associated with self-reported Caucasian donors. The study aimed to test whether signatures of past pathogen exposure could be identified by cataloging public T cell receptors. The study profiled the T cell repertoires of 500 to 800 subjects by immunosequencing and related them to cytomegalovirus serostatus. A separate validation cohort of about 110 different subjects was used in addition to the roughly 720-subject first cohort. To predict cytomegalovirus infection status, the study brought together high-throughput TCR immunosequencing, statistical association of individual TCRs with disease status, and machine learning. A later analysis re-examined previously published TCR beta repertoires from more than 600 donors and added high-resolution HLA genotyping to investigate patterns of TCR occurrence. The later analysis used no new phenotypic data to find candidate immune exposures, relying instead on TCR beta sequences and their occurrence across donors. In an earlier analysis of more than 550 of the donors, high-throughput TCR beta sequencing was used to judge whether each TCR beta V gene segment behaved as functional or pseudogenic. Donor age, sex, ethnicity and CMV serostatus were compiled together with the repertoire data. A later genetic analysis took genome-wide SNP genotypes for about 55% of the 666 donors and used that subset as a discovery cohort. Every discovery cohort repertoire had been produced on one sequencing platform. Class I and class II HLA loci were covered by the typing at four-digit resolution. The number of donors typed differed by locus, with roughly 629-640 for A, B, C, DRB1 and DQB1, around 520 for DQA1, 600 to 610 for DPA1, and under 490 for DPB1. Because of strong linkage in the cohort, a handful of DR-DQ haplotypes were treated as single units for association and clustering. Among about 400 genotyped donors of the cohort, an average of about 220,000 unique TCR beta nucleotide sequences was sequenced per donor, of which roughly 18% were non-productive. The paper as a whole reports these results and caveats: Sequencing depth was assumed to be roughly uniform across donors in the presence/absence analyses, though that assumption may not hold. A few of the identified cytomegalovirus-associated TCR beta chains were confirmed in vitro to be specific for cytomegalovirus antigens. The earlier analysis of 587 of the donors excluded roughly 17 rarely observed V segments, including chromosome 9 orphons, because counts were too low. A further reported finding was that TCR beta sequences accurately predicted the HLA-A and HLA-B alleles for most subjects in the first cohort. A later genetic analysis associated a missense DCLRE1C variant with V-gene and J-gene trimming of TCR beta chains, and an independent cohort replicated the association. For the cohort, immune exposure information was limited to CMV serostatus. Some IMGT-functional V segments, including TRBV6-2 and TRBV6-3, could not be distinguished by the 87-base-pair reads and were therefore excluded. In an earlier analysis of 587 of the donors, most TCR beta V segments appeared in productive rearrangements about 87% or about 30% of the time, broadly matching IMGT annotations. A total of 150 to 200 TCR beta chains were listed by the study as associated with cytomegalovirus. When HLA alleles, especially DR and DQ, strongly co-occurred, TCR associations were difficult to assign to individual alleles. In both the original and validation cohorts, the classifier was reported to diagnose cytomegalovirus status with high specificity and sensitivity. While some public TCRs were present in many individuals, most TCR sequences turned up only very rarely across donors. Correlated functional status among segregating V segments might be attributable to linkage disequilibrium, but an unknown experimental factor could not be ruled out. In a later analysis, HLA-associated TCR beta chains were found to be more clonally expanded and to have lower generation probabilities than equally common non-associated chains. A later analysis associated 16,951 TCR beta sequences with specific HLA alleles at a false discovery rate of 0.05. HLA typing was unavailable for some donors at each locus, so association tests used only the typed subset. The authors suggested that the approach could potentially be extended to other disease states and immunological phenotypes. In a later analysis, the rate of TCR association differed among HLA loci, with DRB1 alleles having the most associated TCRs and HLA-C alleles having the fewest. This cohort had only TCR beta chains sequenced, and the lack of alpha or paired-chain data limited which features could be detected. Most CMV-associated TCR beta chains appeared to be HLA-restricted in a later analysis, and the HLA associations seemed to be driven largely by CMV exposure. According to a later analysis, parvovirus B19, influenza, CMV and Epstein-Barr virus appeared linked to several top co-occurrence clusters. The sequencing pipeline was judged likely to have produced a cluster of highly shared sequence variants as a technical artifact. Compared with the roughly 720-donor mean, donors in an Asian-associated ancestry cluster had fewer N-insertions in productive TCRs, according to a later genetic analysis.

The cohort was made up of 650 to 700 healthy bone marrow donors. All cohort members were sampled while nominally healthy, although unrecorded immune exposures were likely present. The donor was CMV seronegative and was included in the group of about 350 seronegative cohort members. Every donor gave a peripheral blood sample, and the peripheral blood mononuclear cells from that sample were used for TCR beta sequencing. The Qiagen DNeasy Blood Extraction Kit was used to extract genomic DNA from the blood cell samples. From a lookup of the germline V gene (reference sequence), CDR1 and CDR2 are LNHDA and SQIVND. From the cysteine up to the phenylalanine, the CDR3 has a length of 14 residues. The sequence is cut down to CDR3 DNA, 42 bases in frame from base 1. V gives up 6 bases and J gives up 3 bases, and the segment between their germline ends measures 14 bases. Receptor libraries were prepared by the immunoSEQ multiplex PCR assay. The multiplex PCR relied on a mix of 60 forward primers for TCR Vbeta segments and 13 reverse primers for TCR Jbeta segments. The CDR3 region of rearranged TCR beta genes was amplified from genomic DNA by a multiplex PCR assay. On the Illumina HiSeq System, the amplified TCR beta libraries were sequenced as 87-base-pair reads. The original pipeline was this. Across the 500 to 700 repertoires, a later analysis counted tens of millions of unique TCR beta chains, roughly 11 million of which were shared by at least two donors. To remove PCR and sequencing errors, raw reads were error-corrected and collapsed into unique sequences using a nearest-neighbor algorithm that merged closely related sequences. Alignment of CDR3 sequences to IMGT reference sequences was used to assign V, D and J gene segments. For a sequence to be retained, a match of at least six nucleotides was required to both a V gene segment and a J gene segment. Rearrangements were classified as productive when the CDR3 lacked stop codons and remained in frame with V and J, and all other rearrangements were classified as non-productive. Following IMGT convention, CDR3 was defined as the stretch from the second conserved V-encoded cysteine up to the conserved J-encoded phenylalanine. The earlier analysis of 500 to 750 of the donors excluded any sequence lacking an unambiguous match to a single V gene segment. In an earlier analysis of a few hundred of the donors, a V segment was called functional when productive rearrangements were above 56.7%, and segregating when the standard deviation between donors exceeded 5%. A statistical classification framework was built for diagnosing cytomegalovirus status from the catalog of TCR beta chain sequences. A later analysis assigned V and J genes by comparing TCR nucleotide sequences with IMGT/GENE-DB human TR gene sequences. In a later analysis, CDR3 sequences and most-parsimonious VDJ recombination scenarios were assigned using the TCRdist pipeline. In a later analysis, each TCR beta chain was defined by its CDR3 amino acid sequence together with its V-gene family, and reads without a unique V-gene family were excluded. As a way to deal with suspected cross-contamination and a sequencing artifact, a later analysis dropped hundreds of nucleotide sequences that were highly shared and had low generation probability. A later analysis calculated a clonal expansion index for each public chain from normalized within-repertoire ranks of inferred template counts. A later analysis computed generation probabilities with a VDJ recombination model fitted to out-of-frame rearrangements, and checked the results against IGoR. In a later analysis, hypergeometric tests were used to score TCR-TCR, TCR-HLA and TCR-CMV co-occurrence, with a repertoire-size bias correction applied to TCR pairs. In a later analysis, false discovery rates were estimated by permuting HLA or CMV assignments 20 times. In a later analysis, co-occurring TCRs were grouped using DBSCAN, with TCRdist sequence similarity added in when clustering inside HLA-allele-positive subsets. Repertoires with fewer than 30,000 or more than 120,000 public chains were left out of co-occurrence clustering, as were four to six repertoires with anomalous nucleotide sharing. TCRdb limited this immuneACCESS table to in-frame rearrangements with V and J called. A share of clones is missing; checked studies link under half to unresolved V genes, and the rest is unexplained. V and J calls and clone size are copied from that table; D and trimming were computed from the DNA. The table kept for this sample lists 60,000 to 80,000 clones. Of the sample, roughly 0.9% is held by the ten largest clones.

With regard to this clone: The clone's antigen remains unknown.

The sequenced material came from PBMCs. The chain was built from TRBV19 and TRBJ1-1; 5 matching bases give a weak D call of TRBD1. The TCR was taken from a boy aged 10-17 years in good health and CMV-seronegative. The bases are TGTGCCAGTAGCGTGGTAGCGGGGGACACTGAAGCTTTCTTT. Its product reads: CASSVVAGDTEAFF.